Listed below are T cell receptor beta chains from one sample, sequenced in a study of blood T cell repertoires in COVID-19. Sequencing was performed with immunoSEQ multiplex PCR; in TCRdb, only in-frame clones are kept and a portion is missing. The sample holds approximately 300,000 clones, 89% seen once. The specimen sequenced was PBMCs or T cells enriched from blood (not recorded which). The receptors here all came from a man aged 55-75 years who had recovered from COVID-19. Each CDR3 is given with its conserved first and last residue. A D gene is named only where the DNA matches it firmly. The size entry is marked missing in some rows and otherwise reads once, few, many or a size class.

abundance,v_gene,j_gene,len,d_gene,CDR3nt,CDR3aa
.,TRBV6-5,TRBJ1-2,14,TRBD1,TGTGCCAGCAGTAGGGACAGGAACTTCTATGGCTACACCTTC,CASSRDRNFYGYTF
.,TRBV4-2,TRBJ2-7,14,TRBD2,TGTGCCAGCAGCCAAGGGACTAGCGGGAGTGAGCAGTACTTC,CASSQGTSGSEQYF
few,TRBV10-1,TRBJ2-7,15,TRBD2,TGCGCCAGCAGTCGCACTAGCGGGAGTACCCACGAGCAGTACTTC,CASSRTSGSTHEQYF
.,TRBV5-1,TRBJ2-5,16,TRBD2,TGCGCCAGCAGCTTGGGACTAGCGGGAGGGCCGGAGACCCAGTACTTC,CASSLGLAGGPETQYF
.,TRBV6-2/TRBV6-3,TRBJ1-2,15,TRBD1,TGTGCCAGCAGTTACGGTTCGACAGGGGAGAGGGGCTACACCTTC,CASSYGSTGERGYTF
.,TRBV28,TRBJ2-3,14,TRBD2,TGTGCCAGCAGTTTCGTGCGGGGAGGGGATACGCAGTATTTT,CASSFVRGGDTQYF
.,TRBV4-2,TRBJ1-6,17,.,TGTGCCAGCAGCCAAGTGGGATCAGGACAATATAATTCACCCCTCCACTTT,CASSQVGSGQYNSPLHF
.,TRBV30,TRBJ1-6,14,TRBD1,TGTGCCTGGGTTAGGACAGGGTGGAATTCACCCCTCCACTTT,CAWVRTGWNSPLHF
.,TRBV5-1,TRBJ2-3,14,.,TGCGCCAGCAGCAATTACAACAGGGAAGATACGCAGTATTTT,CASSNYNREDTQYF
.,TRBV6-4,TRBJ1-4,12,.,TGTGCCGGCCGGGATGGGGGCGAAAAACTGTTTTTT,CAGRDGGEKLFF
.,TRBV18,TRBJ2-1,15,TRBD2,TGTGCCAGCTCAAGCTCCAGCGGGAGTGGCAATGAGCAGTTCTTC,CASSSSSGSGNEQFF
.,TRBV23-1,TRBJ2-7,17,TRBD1,TGCGCCAGCAGTCTATCAACAACGACAGGGCTTACAGGAGAGCAGTACTTC,CASSLSTTTGLTGEQYF
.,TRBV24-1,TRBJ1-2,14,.,TGTGCCACCAGTCCCAGGGGATTACTCTATGGCTACACCTTC,CATSPRGLLYGYTF
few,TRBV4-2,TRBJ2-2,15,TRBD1,TGTGCCAGCAGCCACGGGACAGCGAACACCGGGGAGCTGTTTTTT,CASSHGTANTGELFF
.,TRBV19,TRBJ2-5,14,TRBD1,TGTGCCAGTAGTAAGGGGGGACAGGGGGCCGTCCAGTACTTC,CASSKGGQGAVQYF
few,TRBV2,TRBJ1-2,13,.,TGTGCCAGCAGGGAACAGGGAAACTATGGCTACACCTTC,CASREQGNYGYTF
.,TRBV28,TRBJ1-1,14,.,TGTGCCAGCACCCCCGGGCAGGGGAACACTGAAGCTTTCTTT,CASTPGQGNTEAFF
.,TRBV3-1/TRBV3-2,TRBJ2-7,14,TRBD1,TGTGCCAGCAGCCAATCAGGGGGCGGATACGAGCAGTACTTC,CASSQSGGGYEQYF
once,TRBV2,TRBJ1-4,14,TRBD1,TGTGCCAGCAGTCTCCGGACAGGGGATGAAAAACTGTTTTTT,CASSLRTGDEKLFF
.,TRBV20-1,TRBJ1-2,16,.,TGCAGTGCTAGTGGAGCCCCGGGGGTTTCTTCGTATGGCTACACCTTC,CSASGAPGVSSYGYTF
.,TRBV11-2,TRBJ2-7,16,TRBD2,TGTGCCAGCAGCCGGGGGGTAGCTAGAGTGTCCTACGAGCAGTACTTC,CASSRGVARVSYEQYF
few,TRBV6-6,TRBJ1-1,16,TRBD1,TGTGCCAGCAGTTACTCCTCCGGGACAGGCGTTCCCGAAGCTTTCTTT,CASSYSSGTGVPEAFF
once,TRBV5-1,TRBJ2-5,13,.,TGCGCCAGCAGCCAAAGCGGGCAAGAGACCCAGTACTTC,CASSQSGQETQYF
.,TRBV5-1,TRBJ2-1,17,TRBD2,TGCGCCAGCAGCCTAAGATTCGCGGGGGACTCCTACAATGAGCAGTTCTTC,CASSLRFAGDSYNEQFF
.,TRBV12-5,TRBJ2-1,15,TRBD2,TGTGCTAGTGGGGGAGGGACTAGCGGGAGCTATGAGCAGTTCTTC,CASGGGTSGSYEQFF
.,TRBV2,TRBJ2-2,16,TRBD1,TGTGCCAGCAGTGAACTTGGGACAGCGAACACCGGGGAGCTGTTTTTT,CASSELGTANTGELFF
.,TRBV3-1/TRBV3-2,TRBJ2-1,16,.,TGTGCCAGCAGCCAGGGGGCTAGCGGATTGGAGAATGAGCAGTTCTTC,CASSQGASGLENEQFF
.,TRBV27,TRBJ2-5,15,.,TGTGCCAGCAGTTGGTCGCGGGAATTTGGAGAGACCCAGTACTTC,CASSWSREFGETQYF
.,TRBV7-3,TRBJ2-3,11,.,TGTGCCAGCAGCTTCCACCCGGGACTGAGTTTT,CASSFHPGLSF
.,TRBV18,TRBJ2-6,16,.,TGTGCCAGCTCACCCCAGACAGGATCCGGGGCCAACGTCCTGACTTTC,CASSPQTGSGANVLTF
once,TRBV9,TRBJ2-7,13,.,TGTGCCAGTGGACCGGGAGTGGTCTACGAGCAGTACTTC,CASGPGVVYEQYF
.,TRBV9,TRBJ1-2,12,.,TGTGCCAGCAGCACCTACAGGGAAGGCTACACCTTC,CASSTYREGYTF
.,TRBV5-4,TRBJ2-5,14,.,TGTGCCAGCAGCTTGGCGCGGGATGGTGAGACCCAGTACTTC,CASSLARDGETQYF
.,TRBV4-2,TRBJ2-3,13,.,TGTGCCAGCAGCCAAGGGGGGCCAGATACGCAGTATTTT,CASSQGGPDTQYF
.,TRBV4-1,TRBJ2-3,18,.,TGCGCCAGCAGCCAAAGAGGGGGGAGGGCCGACGGCACAGATACGCAGTATTTT,CASSQRGGRADGTDTQYF
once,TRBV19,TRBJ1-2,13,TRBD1,TGTGCCAGCGCGGACAGGGGTCCGGGTGGCTACACCTTC,CASADRGPGGYTF
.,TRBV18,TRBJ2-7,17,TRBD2,TGTGCCAGCTCACGGGGAGGGACTAGCGGGCCTACCTACGAGCAGTACTTC,CASSRGGTSGPTYEQYF
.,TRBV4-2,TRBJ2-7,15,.,TGTGCCAGCAGCCAGGCAGTCATCAGCTCCTACGAGCAGTACTTC,CASSQAVISSYEQYF
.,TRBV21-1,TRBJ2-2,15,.,TGTGCCAGCAGCAAATGGGACAGGGAGACCGGGGAGCTGTTTTTT,CASSKWDRETGELFF
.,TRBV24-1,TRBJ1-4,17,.,TGTGCCACCCGTACGTTCTCTCAGGGTCTAATGGGAGAAAAACTGTTTTTT,CATRTFSQGLMGEKLFF
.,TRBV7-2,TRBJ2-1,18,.,TGTGCCAGCAGCTACAGGGGCCCGGGACTAGGACGGTACAATGAGCAGTTCTTC,CASSYRGPGLGRYNEQFF
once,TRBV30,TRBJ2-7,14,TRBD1,TGTGCCTGGAGTTCTCTTGGGACAGTCTACGAGCAGTACTTC,CAWSSLGTVYEQYF
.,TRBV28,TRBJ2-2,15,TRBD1,TGTGCCAGCATTTGGGGAGCAGGGGGCGGCGGGGAGCTGTTTTTT,CASIWGAGGGGELFF
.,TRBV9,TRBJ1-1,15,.,TGTGCCAGCAGCGCCCCAACCGTGGGGAGGACTGAAGCTTTCTTT,CASSAPTVGRTEAFF
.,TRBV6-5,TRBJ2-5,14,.,TGTGCCAGCACCAAGGGGCTGGGTGGGGAGACCCAGTACTTC,CASTKGLGGETQYF
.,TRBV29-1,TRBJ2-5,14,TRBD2,TGCAGCGTTGTAGTCCTAGCGGGAACAGAGACCCAGTACTTC,CSVVVLAGTETQYF
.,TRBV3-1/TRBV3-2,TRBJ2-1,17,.,TGTGCCAGCAGCCCCCTCAATGGCAGGGGTCCCTACAATGAGCAGTTCTTC,CASSPLNGRGPYNEQFF
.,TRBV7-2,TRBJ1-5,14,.,TGTGCCAGCAGCCCAGGGAGGGGGGGTCAGCCCCAGCATTTT,CASSPGRGGQPQHF
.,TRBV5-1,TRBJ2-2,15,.,TGCGCCAGCAGCTTGGGGGACACCCACACCGGGGAGCTGTTTTTT,CASSLGDTHTGELFF
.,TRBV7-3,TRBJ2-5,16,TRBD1,TGTGCCAGCAGCTTAAATCCCCAGGGGGCCGGGGAGACCCAGTACTTC,CASSLNPQGAGETQYF
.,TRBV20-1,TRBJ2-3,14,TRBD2,TGCAGTGCTAGTGACGCGGGAGGAACAGATACGCAGTATTTT,CSASDAGGTDTQYF
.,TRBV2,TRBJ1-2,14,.,TGTGCCAGCAGAGAGACAGGCGTAAACTATGGCTACACCTTC,CASRETGVNYGYTF
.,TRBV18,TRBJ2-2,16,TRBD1,TGTGCCAGCTCACCGCGGACAGGGCCGAACACCGGGGAGCTGTTTTTT,CASSPRTGPNTGELFF